The next 21 T cell receptor beta chains were all read from a single sample in a study of T cell responses to AZD1222 COVID-19 vaccine. The protocol was immunoSEQ multiplex PCR, while the TCRdb copy is restricted to in-frame clones and leaves out a portion. The sample gives 80,000 or so clones, nearly 90% of which show up once; about 1.4% is in the top ten. The sample in question was peripheral blood, obtained on day 0 of AZD1222 vaccination. All receptors come from an adult in good health.

The chain links TRBV9 to TRBJ2-1; 8 nucleotides line up with TRBD2. Per germline, CDR1 SGDLS and CDR2 YYNGEE. V dropped 0 bases and J dropped 6; count of bases not matched to a gene: 5. The CDR3 runs to 15 residues. CDR3 region: CASSVVSGTSNEQFF. The CDR3 nucleotides read TGTGCCAGCAGCGTAGTTAGCGGGACCAGCAATGAGCAGTTCTTC.

The V gene is TRBV5-8, the J gene TRBJ1-4, with D tentatively TRBD1 (6 bases). In germline, CDR1 is SGHTS, CDR2 YDEGEE. This CDR3 region has 15 residues. V was trimmed by 0 bases and J by 7 bases, leaving 13 bases between them. DNA for the CDR3: TGTGCCAGCAGCTTGGTCACAGGGTGGGGTGAAAAACTGTTTTTT. Its protein is CASSLVTGWGEKLFF.

This chain uses TRBV2 with TRBJ1-1; TRBD1 matches 10 bases. Germline V lookup: CDR1 SNHLY, CDR2 FYNNEI. V trimming: 8 bases; J trimming: 3 bases; junction bases outside the gene matches: 9. This CDR3 spans 15 amino acids. The CDR3 DNA reads TGTGCCAGCTCGGGACAGGGGAGTAGGGACACTGAAGCTTTCTTT. Amino acids: CASSGQGSRDTEAFF.

The table lists this clone with a few counts. CDR3 DNA: TGTGCCAGCAGCTTAGAAGTGGCAGAGACCCAGTACTTC. Residues: CASSLEVAETQYF. The rearrangement joins TRBV11-3 to TRBJ2-5, with D unresolved. This CDR3 has 13 amino acids. CDR1 is SGHNT, CDR2 YENEEA, per germline. V lost 0 bases and J lost 4, with 6 bases in between.

The rearrangement links TRBV9 to TRBJ2-2; 10 positions match TRBD2. The CDR3 is made up of 17 amino acids. Looked up from germline, CDR1 is SGDLS and CDR2 is YYNGEE. The trim removed 0 bases at V and 9 bases at J, leaving 11 bases unmatched. The DNA for the CDR3 is TGTGCCAGCAGCGTAGGGGGAGCGGCTAGCGGGAGCCGGGAGCTGTTTTTT. Translation: CASSVGGAASGSRELFF. The whole variable domain, filled in from reference TRBV9 and TRBJ2-2, reads DSGVTQTPKHLITATGQRVTLRCSPRSGDLSVYWYQQSLDQGLQFLIQYYNGEERAKGNILERFSAQQFPDLHSELNLSSLELGDSALYFCASSVGGAASGSRELFFGEGSRLTVL.

V and J are TRBV7-6 and TRBJ2-3; D tentatively reads TRBD1 or TRBD2 (5 bases each). The V and J ends lost 5 bases and 6 bases respectively, with 12 bases between them. The CDR3 is 13 amino acids. Germline assignment: CDR1 SGHVS and CDR2 FNYEAQ. CDR3 region: CASSDQGGDTQYF. CDR3 sequence (DNA): TGTGCCAGCAGCGATCAGGGCGGGGATACGCAGTATTTT. The full variable domain, in which reference TRBV7-6 and TRBJ2-3 provide the parts outside the CDR3, is GAGVSQSPRYKVTKRGQDVALRCDPISGHVSLYWYRQALGQGPEFLTYFNYEAQQDKSGLPNDRFSAERPEGSISTLTIQRTEQRDSAMYRCASSDQGGDTQYFGPGTRLTVL.

This sequence joins TRBV3-1 (or the pseudogene TRBV3-2) and TRBJ1-5; D perhaps matches TRBD1 (6 bases). The V end lost 4 bases, the J end lost 4 bases, and 8 bases lay between the germline ends. The V gene's germline CDR1 is LGHDT and CDR2 YNNKEL (reference sequence). This CDR3 contains 13 residues. In DNA form, the CDR3 reads TGTGCCAGCAGCCCCACAGGGAATCAGCCCCAGCATTTT. Protein: CASSPTGNQPQHF.

This clone was seen more than once but under ten times. This chain uses TRBV19 with TRBJ1-2; D gene ambiguous. The CDR3 covers 14 residues. The germline V gene has CDR1 LNHDA and CDR2 SQIVND (reference sequence). V lost 5 bases and J lost 8, with 18 bases in between. The CDR3 protein is CASSRGNLQRGYTF. In DNA form, the CDR3 reads TGTGCCAGTAGTCGAGGCAACCTACAGAGGGGCTACACCTTC.

The genes are TRBV11-3 and TRBJ2-2; a possible D gene is TRBD1 (6 bases). The germline V and J ends were trimmed by 5 bases and 1 base, with 11 bases remaining between them. Per the germline V gene, CDR1 is SGHNT and CDR2 is YENEEA. This CDR3 is built from 15 residues. The CDR3: CASSPTTGNTGELFF. CDR3 DNA sequence: TGTGCCAGCAGCCCTACGACAGGGAACACCGGGGAGCTGTTTTTT.

The chain uses TRBV25-1 and TRBJ2-3; D could derive from TRBD1 or TRBD2 (5 bases each). V dropped 10 bases and J dropped 0 bases, with 11 bases sitting between them. Germline-derived CDR1 and CDR2 are MGHDK and SYGVNS. CDR3 length: 13 residues. This chain's CDR3 is CATEGSSTDTQYF. The CDR3 nucleotides are TGTGCCACCGAGGGGAGTAGCACAGATACGCAGTATTTT.

The chain joins TRBV5-1 to TRBJ1-1, with 7 bases identical to TRBD1. This CDR3 has 14 amino acids. V was pared by 2 bases and J by 1 base, with 2 bases of the junction left unmatched. Per the germline V gene, CDR1 is SGHRS and CDR2 is YFSETQ. CDR3 nucleotide sequence: TGCGCCAGCAGCTTCCAGGGGGGGAACACTGAAGCTTTCTTT. Protein sequence: CASSFQGGNTEAFF.

This clone came up a few times. The chain couples TRBV7-8 to TRBJ2-1, with 8 bases that match TRBD2. This CDR3 is 15 amino acids long. CDR1 SGHVS and CDR2 FQNEAQ come from the germline V gene. The V gene end was trimmed by 3 bases and the J gene end by 6 bases; junction bases not matched to a gene: 7. CDR3 bases: TGTGCCAGCAGCTTGGAGGGACTAGTGTCCAATGAGCAGTTCTTC. This translates into CASSLEGLVSNEQFF.

The J gene is TRBJ1-1, the V gene TRBV20-1; unclear D gene. This CDR3 has 11 amino acids. Germline CDR1 DFQATT, CDR2 SNEGSKA (reference sequence). Trimming cost V 0 bases and J 10 bases, with 9 bases left between them. The DNA of the CDR3 is TGCAGTGCTAGAGACAGGAGTATAGCTTTCTTT. Its translation: CSARDRSIAFF.

In this sample, this clone turned up once. The CDR3 is CASSLGQANSPLHF. The CDR3 nucleotides are TGCGCCAGCAGCTTGGGACAGGCTAATTCACCCCTCCACTTT. The rearrangement joins TRBV5-1 to TRBJ1-6, with D possibly being TRBD1 (6 bases). This CDR3 spans 14 amino acids. V was shortened by 0 bases and J by 6 bases, with 7 bases between the two germline ends. In germline, CDR1 is SGHRS, CDR2 YFSETQ.

The DNA of the CDR3 is TGTGCCAGCAGCTCGGGACAGGGAATTGGCTACACCTTC. Protein sequence: CASSSGQGIGYTF. The rearrangement joins TRBV7-3 to TRBJ1-2; 9 nucleotides align to TRBD1. Germline loops: CDR1 SGHTA, CDR2 FQGTGA. V gave up 4 bases and J gave up 7 bases; unmatched junction bases: 4. The CDR3 totals 13 residues. Full variable domain (missing parts from reference TRBV7-3 and TRBJ1-2): GAGVSQTPSNKVTEKGKYVELRCDPISGHTALYWYRQSLGQGPEFLIYFQGTGAADDSGLPNDRFFAVRPEGSVSTLKIQRTERGDSAVYLCASSSGQGIGYTFGSGTRLTVV.

The rearrangement joins TRBV19 to TRBJ1-2, with D possibly matching TRBD1 (5 bases). Germline CDR1 and CDR2: LNHDA and SQIVND (reference sequence). Trimming left V 0 bases short and J 6 bases short, with 17 bases between. CDR3 length: 16 amino acids. The CDR3 here is CASSIDRGRAADGYTF. CDR3 DNA: TGTGCCAGTAGTATAGATCGGGGCAGGGCCGCCGATGGCTACACCTTC.

V gene TRBV5-4 combines with J gene TRBJ1-1; D might be TRBD1 (5 bases). Trimming stripped 0 bases from V and 1 base from J, with 7 bases between. Germline CDR1 is SGHNT and CDR2 is YYREEE (reference sequence). The CDR3 runs to 14 residues. CDR3 in DNA: TGTGCCAGCAGCTTGGGTGGACAGAACACTGAAGCTTTCTTT. It specifies CASSLGGQNTEAFF.

The rearrangement joins TRBV7-2 to TRBJ2-7, with D uncertain. The length of the CDR3 is 12 residues. The germline V gene encodes CDR1 SGHTA and CDR2 FQGNSA. V lost 2 bases and J 3 bases, leaving 5 bases between the germline ends. CDR3 in DNA: TGTGCCAGCAGCTTATCAAACTACGAGCAGTACTTC. It translates to CASSLSNYEQYF.

The V call is TRBV9, the J call TRBJ2-2; a possible D gene is TRBD2 (6 bases). The CDR3 contains 16 residues. The ends were cut back, 0 bases at V and 4 bases at J, with 13 bases in the middle. The V gene's germline CDR1 is SGDLS and CDR2 YYNGEE. In DNA form, the CDR3 reads TGTGCCAGCAGCGTAGAAATTCAGGGAGGCACCGGGGAGCTGTTTTTT. Translating it yields CASSVEIQGGTGELFF.

The J gene is TRBJ2-7, the V gene TRBV18; 13 bases align to TRBD2. Trimming took 4 bases from V and 4 from J; bases not matched to a gene: 7. Germline V lookup: CDR1 KGHSH, CDR2 LQKENI. The CDR3 covers 16 residues. Here the CDR3 reads CASSLTRTSGSYEQYF. The CDR3 bases are TGTGCCAGCTCACTTACAAGGACTAGCGGGAGTTACGAGCAGTACTTC.

V usage is TRBV21-1 and J usage is TRBJ1-3; the table's D call TRBD1 went unverified against the DNA. TRBV21-1 is a listed pseudogene. The CDR3 extends over 15 amino acids. CDR3 residues: CASARGTGYGNTIYF. CDR3 DNA sequence: TGTGCCAGCGCGAGAGGGACAGGGTATGGAAACACCATATATTTT.